The 10 T cell receptor beta chains listed next were all sequenced from one sample in a study of OX40 agonist ivuxolimab in advanced cancers. This table comes from immunoSEQ multiplex PCR, and its TCRdb copy is limited to in-frame clones, with some not included. The table includes 45,000 to 55,000 clones, around 81% detected once. The sample in question was CD4+ or CD8+ T cells sorted from blood, obtained in a trial of the OX40 agonist ivuxolimab. Receptor source: an adult with an advanced solid tumor such as melanoma, head and neck, liver or kidney cancer.

The table lists this clone with a few counts. J is TRBJ2-7 and V is TRBV19, with 7 positions matching TRBD1. This CDR3 contains 14 residues. The junction had 0 bases not matched to a gene; V was cut back by 1 base and J by 0 bases. Germline V gene lookup returns CDR1 LNHDA and CDR2 SQIVND (reference sequence). CDR3 amino acids: CASSIGDSSYEQYF. CDR3 nucleotide sequence: TGTGCCAGTAGTATAGGGGACAGCTCCTACGAGCAGTACTTC.

This chain links TRBV27 with TRBJ1-5, with D unresolved. V was clipped by 0 bases and J by 3 bases, with 12 bases between them. The CDR3 extends over 16 amino acids. Germline assignment: CDR1 MNHEY and CDR2 SMNVEV (reference sequence). The CDR3 region is CASSLSIGEYNQPQHF. Written as DNA, the CDR3 is TGTGCCAGCAGTTTATCGATTGGAGAATACAATCAGCCCCAGCATTTT.

The chain joins TRBV14 to TRBJ2-7; maybe TRBD1 (6 bases). Trimming stripped 4 bases from V and 3 bases from J, with 13 bases between. CDR3 size: 14 residues. Per germline, CDR1 SGHDN and CDR2 FVKESK. The chain's CDR3 is CASSLWEGGYEQYF. Written as DNA, the CDR3 is TGTGCCAGCAGCCTTTGGGAAGGGGGCTACGAGCAGTACTTC.

The V call is TRBV6-1, the J call TRBJ1-2, with D possibly being TRBD1 (5 bases). Germline CDR1 and CDR2: MNHNS and SASEGT. This CDR3 has 15 amino acids. V was cut by 2 bases and J by 0 bases, with 10 bases left in between. Written as DNA, the CDR3 is TGTGCCAGCAGTGAAATTGACAGCACTAACTATGGCTACACCTTC. Encoded protein: CASSEIDSTNYGYTF.

This clone was observed at least ten times. This chain uses TRBV7-9 with TRBJ1-1; TRBD1 matches 10 bases. The CDR3 runs 16 residues. The germline V gene has CDR1 SEHNR and CDR2 FQNEAQ (reference sequence). V gave up 4 bases and J gave up 3 bases; unmatched junction bases: 8. CDR3: CASSSDRGRVDTEAFF. The CDR3 nucleotides read TGTGCCAGCAGCTCAGACAGGGGGCGGGTGGACACTGAAGCTTTCTTT.

J is TRBJ2-7 and V is TRBV7-9, with 14 bases identical to TRBD2. After removal of 5 bases from V and 7 bases from J, the junction contained 4 bases not matched to a gene. In germline, CDR1 is SEHNR, CDR2 FQNEAQ (reference sequence). The CDR3 totals 14 residues. CDR3 sequence (DNA): TGTGCCAGCAGCCCGACTAGCGGGGGGGATGAGCAGTACGTC. This encodes CASSPTSGGDEQYV.

The J gene is TRBJ2-6, the V gene TRBV2; D not certain. The CDR3 is 14 amino acids. Germline V CDR1 and CDR2: SNHLY, FYNNEI. V dropped 5 bases and J dropped 0 bases, with 5 bases sitting between them. The CDR3 reads CASSPPSGANVLTF. CDR3 sequence (DNA): TGTGCCAGCAGTCCTCCCTCTGGGGCCAACGTCCTGACTTTC.

The chain recombines TRBV7-8 with TRBJ2-7; D may correspond to TRBD1 or TRBD2 (6 bases each). V lost 0 bases to trimming and J lost 1 base, with 19 bases between them. The CDR3 runs to 18 residues. Germline V gene lookup returns CDR1 SGHVS and CDR2 FQNEAQ. CDR3 residues: CASSLAGFGGRGSYEQYV. CDR3 bases: TGTGCCAGCAGCTTAGCGGGGTTTGGGGGGCGCGGATCCTACGAGCAGTACGTC.

The chain joins TRBV19 to TRBJ1-5; unclear D gene. This CDR3 has 10 amino acids. CDR1 LNHDA and CDR2 SQIVND come from the germline V gene (reference sequence). Trimming took 4 bases from V and 6 from J, leaving 1 base between them. As DNA, the CDR3 is TGTGCCAGTAGTACTCAGCCCCAGCATTTT. Encoded protein: CASSTQPQHF.

This CDR3 is CASIRQSLTGGNQPQHF. The CDR3 DNA sequence: TGTGCCAGCATCCGGCAATCATTAACAGGGGGCAATCAGCCCCAGCATTTT. The chain recombines TRBV6-4 with TRBJ1-5; 7 bases align to TRBD1. The CDR3 has 17 amino acids. CDR1 is MRHNA, CDR2 SNTAGT, per germline. J gave up 2 bases and V 7 bases, and 14 bases lay outside the gene matches.